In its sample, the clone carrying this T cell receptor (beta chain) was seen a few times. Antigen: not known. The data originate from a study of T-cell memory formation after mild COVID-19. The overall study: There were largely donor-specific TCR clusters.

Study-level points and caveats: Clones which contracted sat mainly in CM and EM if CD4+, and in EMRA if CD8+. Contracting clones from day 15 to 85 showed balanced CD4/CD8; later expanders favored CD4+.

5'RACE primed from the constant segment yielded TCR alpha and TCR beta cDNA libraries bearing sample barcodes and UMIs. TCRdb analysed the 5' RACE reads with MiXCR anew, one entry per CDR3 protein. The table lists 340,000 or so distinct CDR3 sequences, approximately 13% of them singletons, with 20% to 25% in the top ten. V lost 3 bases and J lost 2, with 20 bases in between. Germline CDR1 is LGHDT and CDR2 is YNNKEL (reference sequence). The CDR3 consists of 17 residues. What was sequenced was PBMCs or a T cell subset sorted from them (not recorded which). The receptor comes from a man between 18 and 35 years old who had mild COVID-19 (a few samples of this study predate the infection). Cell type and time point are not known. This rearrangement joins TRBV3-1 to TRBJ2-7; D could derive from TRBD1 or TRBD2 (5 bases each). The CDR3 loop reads CASSHSGTTPYTYEQYF. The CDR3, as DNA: TGTGCCAGCAGCCATTCTGGGACGACTCCATATACCTACGAGCAGTACTTC.